Given below is one TCR beta chain in context. Its target is unknown. The time point denotes: newly diagnosed, previously untreated cHL patient sample. A comparison was provided by newly diagnosed, untreated classical Hodgkin lymphoma PBMCs. The repertoire was sequenced with immunoSEQ multiplex PCR; TCRdb's copy has only in-frame clones and lacks some. Among approximately 30,000 clones listed, more than 85% were seen once. These data come from a study of PD-1 blockade in classical Hodgkin lymphoma. Findings of the study overall: Relative to healthy donors, newly diagnosed patients reportedly had lower baseline TCR diversity, which was reported as lower still in relapsed/refractory patients.

Germline CDR1 SGHRS, CDR2 YFSETQ. J gave up 4 bases and V 4 bases, and 5 bases lay outside the gene matches. The CDR3 loop spans 15 amino acids. This clonotype was sampled from a human donor with classical Hodgkin lymphoma. The V and J genes are TRBV5-1 and TRBJ2-2, with 9 bases aligning to TRBD2. Material: peripheral blood mononuclear cells (PBMCs). The CDR3 DNA sequence: TGCGCCAGCAGCCTTAGCGGGAGCCCCACCGGGGAGCTGTTTTTT. This gives the protein CASSLSGSPTGELFF.